The T cell receptor (beta chain) described here comes from a study of cytomegalovirus exposure and HLA in healthy donors. About the study: Approximately 200 million T cells yielded some 120 million unique TCR beta sequences in earlier analysis. Of 398 genotyped donors, about 81% clustered with self-reported Caucasian donors.

The ends were cut back, 0 bases at V and 0 bases at J, with 8 bases in the middle. The CDR3 totals 15 residues. In germline, CDR1 is GTSNPN, CDR2 SVGIG (reference sequence). Nominal health characterized the donors when sampled, though unrecorded immune exposures were likely. In the PCR, 60 Vbeta and 13 Jbeta primers were used. The method was immunoSEQ multiplex PCR; TCRdb's version includes in-frame clones alone and lacks a portion of them. The sample shows around 150,000 clones, roughly 79% of them seen only once. This clone appeared a few times. Its antigen is currently unknown. General study findings and limits: Prior analysis indicated that the majority of TCR beta V segments exhibited productivity approximately 87% or approximately 30% of the time.

This TCR came from a man aged 30-40 years in good health and CMV-seropositive. The sequenced sample consisted of PBMCs. The genes are TRBV30 and TRBJ1-4; D gene unclear. CDR3 bases: TGTGCCTGGAGTGTATCCGGTGCAACTAATGAAAAACTGTTTTTT. Protein: CAWSVSGATNEKLFF. Variable domain in full (rest from reference TRBV30 and TRBJ1-4): SQTIHQWPATLVQPVGSPLSLECTVEGTSNPNLYWYRQAAGRGLQLLFYSVGIGQISSEVPQNLSASRPQDRQFILSSKKLLLSDSGFYLCAWSVSGATNEKLFFGSGTQLSVL.